What follows are 28 T cell receptor beta chains derived from one specimen sequenced in a study of T cells in Graves' hyperthyroidism and ophthalmopathy. It was RNA transcripts that yielded the amplified TCR beta CDR3 regions. HTBI primers were employed in a first-round RT-PCR of the TCR CDR3. One entry per CDR3 protein results from TCRdb running MiXCR on the multiplex PCR reads. The repertoire holds 500,000 or so distinct CDR3 sequences, with 15% to 20% as singletons. Sequenced input: blood. The receptors stem from a woman in her 30s with Graves' ophthalmopathy.

This clonotype was seen many times. J is TRBJ2-3 and V is TRBV20-1; 15 bases agree with TRBD2. V trimming: 6 bases; J trimming: 2 bases; junction bases outside the gene matches: 6. The CDR3 runs 16 residues. Germline V lookup: CDR1 DFQATT, CDR2 SNEGSKA (reference sequence). CDR3 loop: CSAPGLAGGDTDTQYF. For the CDR3, the DNA is TGCAGTGCCCCAGGACTAGCGGGAGGGGACACAGATACGCAGTATTTT.

This clonotype was recorded at least ten times. The chain combines TRBV7-2 with TRBJ2-7; 7 positions match TRBD1. This CDR3 has 14 amino acids. Trimming removed 7 bases from V and 3 bases from J; junction bases left unmatched: 9. CDR1 is SGHTA, CDR2 FQGNSA, per germline. The CDR3 DNA follows: TGTGCCAGCACCGGCAGGGGACAGAACTACGAGCAGTACTTC. Its translation is CASTGRGQNYEQYF.

This clonotype was found many times. The chain links TRBV7-3 to TRBJ2-5, with 9 bases fitting TRBD1. Germline V gene sequence: CDR1 SGHTA, CDR2 FQGTGA. The CDR3 runs to 17 residues. With V trimmed by 5 bases and J by 4 bases, 14 bases remained unmatched. CDR3 coding DNA: TGTGCCAGCAGCCTGGGGGAGGGACAGGGTTTCGGAGAGACCCAGTACTTC. Encoded protein: CASSLGEGQGFGETQYF. The variable domain in full, with the rest retrieved from reference TRBV7-3 and TRBJ2-5, is GAGVSQTPSNKVTEKGKYVELRCDPISGHTALYWYRQSLGQGPEFLIYFQGTGAADDSGLPNDRFFAVRPEGSVSTLKIQRTERGDSAVYLCASSLGEGQGFGETQYFGPGTRLLVL.

This clonotype has more than one count but fewer than ten. One base away lies a much larger clone, so this may be a sequencing read error. The rearrangement joins TRBV11-1 to TRBJ2-5, with 8 bases fitting TRBD2. The CDR3 sequence is 15 residues long. Germline V gives CDR1 SGHAT, CDR2 FQDESV (reference sequence). The CDR3 DNA sequence: TGTGCCAGCGGCTTAGCGGGGATCGGGACGGAGACCCAGTACTTC. Translated: CASGLAGIGTETQYF. Full variable domain (rest looked up from reference TRBV11-1 and TRBJ2-5): EAEVAQSPRYKITEKSQAVAFWCDPISGHATLYWYRQILGQGPELLVQFQDESVVDDSQLPKDRFSAERLKGVDSTLKIQPAELGDSAMYLCASGLAGIGTETQYFGPGTRLLVL.

This clonotype was counted a few times. The J gene is TRBJ1-2, the V gene TRBV7-9, with a possible D match to TRBD1 (5 bases). CDR1 and CDR2 from the germline V gene are SEHNR and FQNEAQ (reference sequence). V was cut by 3 bases and J by 12 bases, with 11 bases left in between. The CDR3 sequence is 11 residues long. The CDR3 reads CASSFGRANTF. The CDR3 nucleotides read TGTGCCAGCAGCTTCGGCAGGGCCAACACCTTC.

This clonotype was counted many times. V gene TRBV3-1 combines with J gene TRBJ1-1; a possible D gene is TRBD1 (6 bases). CDR3 length equals 14 residues. V was pared by 6 bases and J by 6 bases, with 17 bases between. CDR1 and CDR2 (germline): LGHDT, YNNKEL (reference sequence). CDR3 loop: CASRPLGGHPEAFF. The CDR3 bases are TGTGCCAGCAGACCGTTAGGGGGGCATCCTGAAGCTTTCTTT.

The rearrangement links TRBV25-1 to TRBJ2-1; D might be TRBD2 (6 bases). Germline V gene lookup returns CDR1 MGHDK and CDR2 SYGVNS. This CDR3 has 16 amino acids. V lost 5 bases, J lost 5 bases, and 19 bases lay in between. The CDR3 loop reads CASSMTGSKGDNEQFF. The CDR3 bases are TGTGCCAGCAGTATGACCGGGAGTAAGGGTGACAATGAGCAGTTCTTC.

Regarding this clonotype: This may arise from a read error, as a much more abundant clone is one base away. The chain has TRBV12-3 or TRBV12-4 and TRBJ1-2; 8 nucleotides match TRBD1. V gave up 6 bases and J gave up 9 bases; unmatched junction bases: 6. The CDR3 runs to 12 residues. The CDR3 coding sequence is TGTGCCAGCAGCCCAGGGGGCCTTCGCTACACCTTC. This sequence encodes CASSPGGLRYTF.

This clonotype has just a few counts. At one end, the junction sequence differs from germline, possibly due to a read error. The V gene is TRBV4-2, the J gene TRBJ1-4; D remains unclear. CDR1 and CDR2 (germline): LGHNA, YNFKEQ. The CDR3 has 12 residues. The CDR3 here is CASSQGLFKLFF. The CDR3 bases are TGTGCCAGCAGTCAAGGTTTATTCAAACTGTTTTTT.

This clonotype was detected ten times or more. The chain joins TRBV12-3 or TRBV12-4 to TRBJ2-7; 8 bases are a match to TRBD1. V was pared by 1 base and J by 3 bases, with 5 bases of the junction left unmatched. The CDR3 is 15 amino acids. CDR3 sequence reads: CASSLGQGQSYEQYF. In DNA form, the CDR3 reads TGTGCCAGCAGTTTAGGACAGGGGCAAAGCTACGAGCAGTACTTC.

This clonotype has only a few counts. The rearrangement links TRBV7-9 to TRBJ2-1; a possible D gene is TRBD1 (6 bases). Germline V gene sequence: CDR1 SEHNR, CDR2 FQNEAQ (reference sequence). The V end was cut by 1 base, the J end by 9 bases, with 13 bases between. This CDR3 has 14 residues. Here the CDR3 DNA reads TGTGCCAGCAGCTTAGTGAAAAGGGGGTTTGAGCAGTTCTTC. This encodes CASSLVKRGFEQFF.

This chain connects TRBV19 to TRBJ2-1, with D possibly being TRBD1 (5 bases). This CDR3 contains 10 residues. From germline, CDR1 is LNHDA and CDR2 SQIVND (reference sequence). The V and J ends lost 10 bases and 10 bases respectively, with 11 bases between them. CDR3 in amino acids: CAIGQGEQFF. In nucleotides, the CDR3 is TGTGCCATAGGACAAGGCGAGCAGTTCTTC.

In its sample, this clonotype was seen many times. The gene calls are TRBV5-8 and TRBJ1-1, with TRBD1 matching over 8 bases. Germline CDR1 and CDR2: SGHTS and YDEGEE. The length of the CDR3 is 15 residues. V gave up 7 bases and J gave up 5 bases; unmatched junction bases: 13. CDR3 coding DNA: TGTGCCAGCGGCCGCGGCACAGGGGGAGGGACTGAAGCTTTCTTT. Its translation: CASGRGTGGGTEAFF.

This clonotype has a count of ten or more. The J gene is TRBJ2-7, the V gene TRBV12-3 or TRBV12-4; 12 bases map to TRBD2. CDR3 length: 16 residues. Trimming removed 3 bases from V and 3 bases from J; junction bases left unmatched: 6. DNA for the CDR3: TGTGCCAGCAGTTTTTCTAGCGGGAGGGCCTTCTACGAGCAGTACTTC. Residues: CASSFSSGRAFYEQYF.

This clonotype was counted ten times or more. The V gene is TRBV30, the J gene TRBJ2-7; 7 positions match TRBD2. Trimming at V came to 0 bases and at J to 2 bases, leaving 4 bases not matched to a gene. The germline CDR1 and CDR2 sequences are GTSNPN and SVGIG (reference sequence). The CDR3 contains 14 residues. CDR3 sequence: CAWSVDGRAYEQYF. In nucleotides, the CDR3 is TGTGCCTGGAGTGTAGATGGGAGGGCCTACGAGCAGTACTTC. The entire variable domain, with the rest obtained from reference TRBV30 and TRBJ2-7, is as follows: SQTIHQWPATLVQPVGSPLSLECTVEGTSNPNLYWYRQAAGRGLQLLFYSVGIGQISSEVPQNLSASRPQDRQFILSSKKLLLSDSGFYLCAWSVDGRAYEQYFGPGTRLTVT.

This clonotype appeared many times. The rearrangement uses TRBV28 and TRBJ1-2; the D is unclear. V was cut by 5 bases and J by 6 bases, with 16 bases left in between. Germline CDR1 reads MDHEN; CDR2 reads SYDVKM. The CDR3 loop spans 14 amino acids. The CDR3 is CASSNTDWLDGYTF. For the CDR3, the DNA is TGTGCCAGCAGTAACACCGACTGGCTGGATGGCTACACCTTC.

In its sample, this clonotype was seen once. A much bigger clone sits one base away, suggesting this may be a read error. CDR3 in DNA: TGTGCCAGCAGTTGGAGGGCAGAATACAATGAGCAGTTCTTC. Translating gives CASSWRAEYNEQFF. This chain joins TRBV12-3 or TRBV12-4 and TRBJ2-1; D might be TRBD2 (6 bases). This CDR3 comprises 14 residues. Trimming stripped 4 bases from V and 4 bases from J, with 11 bases between.

The chain links TRBV3-1 to TRBJ2-7, with 9 positions matching TRBD1. After removal of 5 bases from V and 5 bases from J, the junction contained 7 bases not matched to a gene. Germline CDR1 reads LGHDT; CDR2 reads YNNKEL (reference sequence). The CDR3 extends over 14 amino acids. DNA of the CDR3: TGTGCCAGCAGCTACGGGACAGGGTCTAACGAGCAGTACTTC. Encoded protein: CASSYGTGSNEQYF.

The table lists this clonotype with a few counts. V gene TRBV2 combines with J gene TRBJ1-6, with D possibly TRBD1 on 5 matching bases. The CDR3 sequence is 15 residues long. V was clipped by 3 bases and J by 7 bases, with 13 bases between them. Germline V gene lookup returns CDR1 SNHLY and CDR2 FYNNEI. The CDR3 loop is CASSDLLTANSPLHF. CDR3 nucleotide sequence: TGTGCCAGCAGTGATCTCCTGACAGCAAATTCACCCCTCCACTTT. Full variable domain (remainder filled in from reference TRBV2 and TRBJ1-6): EPEVTQTPSHQVTQMGQEVILRCVPISNHLYFYWYRQILGQKVEFLVSFYNNEISEKSEIFDDQFSVERPDGSNFTLKIRSTKLEDSAMYFCASSDLLTANSPLHFGNGTRLTVT.

In its sample, this clonotype was seen many times. This chain uses TRBV6-1 with TRBJ2-5, with 10 bases that match TRBD2. The CDR3 has 16 residues. Germline trimming cut 5 bases from V and 4 bases from J; bases unmatched to any gene: 10. In germline, CDR1 is MNHNS, CDR2 SASEGT. Here the CDR3 reads CASSSGLAATLETQYF. DNA for the CDR3: TGTGCCAGCAGTTCCGGACTAGCGGCAACCTTAGAGACCCAGTACTTC.

In nucleotides, the CDR3 is TGTGCCAGCAGCCAGCGCGGGAGCTATGGCTACACCTTC. Translated, it gives CASSQRGSYGYTF. The chain links TRBV14 to TRBJ1-2; D not resolved. CDR1 and CDR2 (germline): SGHDN, FVKESK. Between the trimmed V and J ends, which lost 3 bases and 4 bases, there was a span of 9 bases. This CDR3 spans 13 amino acids.

The chain employs TRBV3-1 and TRBJ2-3, with 10 bases that match TRBD2. Trimming removed 1 base from V and 1 base from J; junction bases left unmatched: 5. Germline V gene lookup returns CDR1 LGHDT and CDR2 YNNKEL (reference sequence). The CDR3 runs 17 residues. CDR3 DNA: TGTGCCAGCAGCCAAGCGGGACTAGCGTGGGGCACAGATACGCAGTATTTT. Translated: CASSQAGLAWGTDTQYF.

V gene TRBV5-4 combines with J gene TRBJ2-1, with D tentatively TRBD1 or TRBD2 (6 bases each). The germline gives CDR1 SGHNT, CDR2 YYREEE (reference sequence). CDR3 length: 15 residues. The V end lost 4 bases, the J end lost 5 bases, and 16 bases lay between the germline ends. The CDR3 spells CASSPPGGTNNEQFF. CDR3 DNA: TGTGCCAGCAGCCCCCCCGGCGGGACAAACAATGAGCAGTTCTTC.

The chain recombines TRBV9 with TRBJ2-5; 7 positions agree with TRBD1. The V gene's germline CDR1 is SGDLS and CDR2 YYNGEE. V dropped 3 bases and J dropped 5; count of bases not matched to a gene: 7. This CDR3 region has 14 residues. Here the CDR3 DNA reads TGTGCCAGCAGCGCAGACAGGGTCCGGGAGACCCAGTACTTC. It translates to CASSADRVRETQYF.

This clonotype was found many times. The chain couples TRBV28 to TRBJ1-5; TRBD1 matches at 7 bases. Germline-derived CDR1 and CDR2 are MDHEN and SYDVKM. The CDR3 is 15 amino acids. V shed 8 bases and J 4 bases; nucleotides not matched to a gene: 11. CDR3 bases: TGTGCCAGCGATGACTATGACAGGGTTAATCAGCCCCAGCATTTT. Translation gives CASDDYDRVNQPQHF.

This clonotype was seen at least ten times. CDR3 nucleotides: TGTGCCAGCAGCTTGCGAGCTCTGGACGAGCAGTACTTC. Translation gives CASSLRALDEQYF. The chain carries TRBV7-9 and TRBJ2-7; no definite D call. Germline loops: CDR1 SEHNR, CDR2 FQNEAQ (reference sequence). Trimming took off 3 bases at V and 5 bases at J, with 11 bases between the two ends. CDR3 size: 13 residues.

The V call is TRBV5-1, the J call TRBJ1-3; 7 bases fit TRBD1. Germline CDR1 SGHRS, CDR2 YFSETQ. V shed 3 bases and J 4 bases; nucleotides not matched to a gene: 4. The CDR3 consists of 14 residues. This CDR3 is CASSSWTGGNTIYF. CDR3 nucleotide sequence: TGCGCCAGCAGCTCCTGGACAGGAGGAAACACCATATATTTT.

Many counts were recorded for this clonotype. The J gene is TRBJ1-1, the V gene TRBV4-3; tentative D call: TRBD1 (5 bases). Germline CDR1 is LGHNA and CDR2 is YSLEER. This CDR3 comprises 15 residues. Between the trimmed V and J ends, which lost 1 base and 0 bases, there was a span of 9 bases. CDR3 bases: TGCGCCAGCAGCCAAGCAGGGAGTCTGAACACTGAAGCTTTCTTT. Amino acids: CASSQAGSLNTEAFF.